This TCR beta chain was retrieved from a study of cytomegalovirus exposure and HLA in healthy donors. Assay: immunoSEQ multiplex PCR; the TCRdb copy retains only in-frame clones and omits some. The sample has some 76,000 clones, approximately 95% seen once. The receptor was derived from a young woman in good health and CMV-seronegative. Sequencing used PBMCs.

CDR3 in DNA: TGTGCCAGCAGCTTGCTAGCGGGGGGCACAGATACGCAGTATTTT. It yields the protein CASSLLAGGTDTQYF. The chain has TRBV11-3 and TRBJ2-3, with 10 bases matching TRBD2. Germline assignment: CDR1 SGHNT and CDR2 YENEEA. CDR3 length equals 15 residues. V lost 3 bases to trimming and J lost 1 base; unmatched junction nucleotides: 1.